These 21 T cell receptor beta chains share one sample of origin, sequenced in a study of blood T cell dynamics during melanoma immunotherapy. Time point denoted: week 3, after first cycle of checkpoint inhibitor. Libraries were prepared by immunoSEQ multiplex PCR; TCRdb keeps only in-frame clonotypes and omits some of them. The sample has some 150 clones, around 83% seen once; the top ten hold roughly 13%. Sample: cell-free DNA from blood, taken from a patient treated with checkpoint blockade. These receptors were taken from a human donor with melanoma.

This clone was recorded a few times. This chain joins TRBV5-6 and TRBJ1-1, with TRBD1 as a possible D gene (5 bases). This CDR3 comprises 16 residues. The V gene lost 1 base and the J gene lost 2 bases, with 15 bases spanning the gap. Germline V lookup: CDR1 SGHDT, CDR2 YYEEEE. CDR3 region: CASSLLGGGGNTEAFF. The CDR3 DNA sequence: TGTGCCAGCAGCTTGCTGGGGGGGGGAGGCAACACTGAAGCTTTCTTT.

V and J are TRBV7-6 and TRBJ2-7; TRBD1 matches at 11 bases. V dropped 5 bases and J dropped 2; count of bases not matched to a gene: 5. The CDR3 totals 15 residues. Germline lookup yields CDR1 SGHVS and CDR2 FNYEAQ. CDR3 in DNA: TGTGCCAGCAGCCCAGGGACAGGGGGTACCTACGAGCAGTACTTC. As protein: CASSPGTGGTYEQYF.

The chain joins TRBV9 to TRBJ1-1; no definite D call. V lost 0 bases, J lost 5 bases, and 26 bases lay in between. Germline values: CDR1 SGDLS, CDR2 YYNGEE. The CDR3 has 19 residues. CDR3 protein: CASSVGSTSRGLGGTEAFF. CDR3 bases: TGTGCCAGCAGCGTAGGTTCCACCTCCCGTGGTCTCGGTGGGACTGAAGCTTTCTTT.

The CDR3 loop is CASSPKRLAGGIDTQYF. Written as DNA, the CDR3 is TGTGCCAGCAGCCCAAAACGACTAGCGGGGGGGATAGATACGCAGTATTTT. The chain has TRBV7-9 and TRBJ2-3; TRBD2 matches at 14 bases. The CDR3 consists of 17 residues. The junction had 9 bases not matched to a gene; V was cut back by 5 bases and J by 5 bases. CDR1 and CDR2 (germline): SEHNR, FQNEAQ (reference sequence).

The CDR3 DNA sequence: TGCGCCAGCAGCCAAGGACAGGGGACTTGGTACGAGCAGTACTTC. Its translation is CASSQGQGTWYEQYF. The chain employs TRBV4-1 and TRBJ2-7, with 8 positions matching TRBD1. The trim removed 1 base at V and 4 bases at J, leaving 6 bases unmatched. Germline V gene data show CDR1 as MGHRA and CDR2 as YSYEKL. The CDR3 sequence is 15 residues long.

The rearrangement joins TRBV4-1 to TRBJ2-1, with a tentative D call TRBD2 (5 bases). CDR3 length: 16 amino acids. Germline lookup yields CDR1 MGHRA and CDR2 YSYEKL. Trimming cost V 4 bases and J 0 bases, with 13 bases left between them. DNA of the CDR3: TGCGCCAGCAGCCGGAAGGACTCGAACTCCTACAATGAGCAGTTCTTC. It encodes CASSRKDSNSYNEQFF.

V is TRBV7-9 and J is TRBJ1-4; no clear D gene. CDR1 and CDR2 from the germline V gene are SEHNR and FQNEAQ (reference sequence). The V end was cut by 10 bases, the J end by 10 bases, with 16 bases between. The CDR3 is 12 amino acids. The CDR3 region is CATITEARKLFF. Here the CDR3 DNA reads TGTGCCACCATAACTGAGGCCCGAAAACTGTTTTTT.

The genes are TRBV4-3 and TRBJ2-3; D uncertain. The length of the CDR3 is 17 residues. Trimming stripped 4 bases from V and 1 base from J, with 18 bases between. Germline-derived CDR1 and CDR2 are LGHNA and YSLEER. The CDR3 loop reads CASSPGPGDHGTDTQYF. CDR3 DNA: TGCGCCAGCAGCCCCGGGCCCGGAGATCACGGCACAGATACGCAGTATTTT.

The chain employs TRBV7-2 and TRBJ2-3, with 10 bases aligning to TRBD2. Germline CDR1 reads SGHTA; CDR2 reads FQGNSA. This CDR3 region has 16 residues. V dropped 1 base and J dropped 9; count of bases not matched to a gene: 10. CDR3 loop: CASSLVSRLAGETQYF. The CDR3 nucleotides are TGTGCCAGCAGCTTAGTTTCGCGGCTAGCGGGGGAGACGCAGTATTTT.

This chain uses TRBV2 with TRBJ2-1; a possible D gene is TRBD2 (6 bases). The V end was cut by 7 bases, the J end by 9 bases, with 10 bases between. Germline CDR1 SNHLY, CDR2 FYNNEI. The CDR3 contains 11 residues. CDR3 region: CASTGGGEQFF. In nucleotides, the CDR3 is TGTGCCAGCACCGGGGGAGGTGAGCAGTTCTTC. Full variable domain (outside the CDR3, taken from reference TRBV2 and TRBJ2-1): EPEVTQTPSHQVTQMGQEVILRCVPISNHLYFYWYRQILGQKVEFLVSFYNNEISEKSEIFDDQFSVERPDGSNFTLKIRSTKLEDSAMYFCASTGGGEQFFGPGTRLTVL.

The V gene is TRBV4-1, the J gene TRBJ2-7, with TRBD1 matching 12 bases. Germline V gene sequence: CDR1 MGHRA, CDR2 YSYEKL. J lost 0 bases, V lost 4 bases, and 4 bases had no gene match. The CDR3 loop spans 16 amino acids. The CDR3 DNA is TGCGCCAGCAGCCCGGGGACAGGGGGCTTCTCCTACGAGCAGTACTTC. Translation: CASSPGTGGFSYEQYF.

Here the CDR3 reads CASSTQSSYNSPLHF. The CDR3 DNA sequence: TGTGCCAGCAGCACACAAAGCTCCTATAATTCACCCCTCCACTTT. V and J are TRBV9 and TRBJ1-6; D not resolved. The V gene's germline CDR1 is SGDLS and CDR2 YYNGEE. The CDR3 contains 15 residues. V lost 4 bases and J 0 bases, leaving 8 bases between the germline ends. The variable domain in full, with the rest retrieved from reference TRBV9 and TRBJ1-6, is DSGVTQTPKHLITATGQRVTLRCSPRSGDLSVYWYQQSLDQGLQFLIQYYNGEERAKGNILERFSAQQFPDLHSELNLSSLELGDSALYFCASSTQSSYNSPLHFGNGTRLTVT.

The CDR3 sequence: CASSPDLAGVKNEQFF. The CDR3 bases are TGTGCCAGCTCACCAGACCTAGCGGGGGTAAAGAATGAGCAGTTCTTC. J is TRBJ2-1 and V is TRBV18, with 10 bases fitting TRBD2. V dropped 2 bases and J dropped 7; count of bases not matched to a gene: 8. The CDR3 sequence is 16 residues long. CDR1 is KGHSH, CDR2 LQKENI, per germline.

This chain joins TRBV28 and TRBJ1-2; 7 positions match TRBD1. With V trimmed by 1 base and J by 6 bases, 5 bases remained unmatched. The CDR3 is made up of 14 amino acids. Germline V gene data show CDR1 as MDHEN and CDR2 as SYDVKM. The CDR3 protein is CASSLFDRANGYTF. The CDR3 DNA follows: TGTGCCAGCAGTTTATTTGACAGGGCCAATGGCTACACCTTC.

This chain uses TRBV28 with TRBJ2-7; 14 nucleotides align to TRBD2. The junction had 6 bases not matched to a gene; V was cut back by 7 bases and J by 1 base. Per the germline V gene, CDR1 is MDHEN and CDR2 is SYDVKM. This CDR3 region has 16 residues. The CDR3 region has the DNA TGTGCCAGCAACGAGGGACTAGCGGGGGTATCCTACGAGCAGTACTTC. Its protein product is CASNEGLAGVSYEQYF.

The chain is built from TRBV6-6 and TRBJ2-7; D is possibly TRBD2 (6 bases). The CDR3 totals 13 residues. CDR1 and CDR2 from the germline V gene are MNHNY and SVGAGI (reference sequence). Trimming removed 0 bases at V and 3 bases at J, with 6 bases between. The CDR3 coding sequence is TGTGCCAGCAGTTACTCGGAGGGCTACGAGCAGTACTTC. Its translation is CASSYSEGYEQYF.

CDR3 DNA: TGTGCCAGCAGCTTATCAGGCAAGCCCCAGCATTTT. Its translation is CASSLSGKPQHF. The chain uses TRBV7-3 and TRBJ1-5; D ambiguous. In germline, CDR1 is SGHTA, CDR2 FQGTGA. The CDR3 extends over 12 amino acids. Deletions cut 2 bases from V and 8 bases from J, with 7 bases between.

The gene calls are TRBV10-2 and TRBJ1-1, with unresolved D. The CDR3 runs to 15 residues. V was trimmed by 3 bases and J by 5 bases, leaving 16 bases between them. The V gene's germline CDR1 is WSHSY and CDR2 SAAADI. The CDR3 DNA follows: TGCGCCAGCAGTGACGAACCCTGGGCAGGAACTGAAGCTTTCTTT. As protein: CASSDEPWAGTEAFF.

The rearrangement uses TRBV6-5 and TRBJ2-3, with 11 bases fitting TRBD2. The germline CDR1 and CDR2 sequences are MNHEY and SVGAGI. J gave up 9 bases and V 6 bases, and 11 bases lay outside the gene matches. This CDR3 has 15 residues. The CDR3 sequence: CASSRSTSGAGTQYF. The CDR3 DNA reads TGTGCCAGCAGCCGCTCGACTAGCGGGGCTGGAACGCAGTATTTT.

The rearrangement uses TRBV4-1 and TRBJ1-2; D is unresolved. Germline V gene data show CDR1 as MGHRA and CDR2 as YSYEKL. V was pared by 0 bases and J by 4 bases, with 9 bases between. The CDR3 loop spans 14 amino acids. CDR3 loop: CASSQESPAYGYTF. Here the CDR3 DNA reads TGCGCCAGCAGCCAAGAATCCCCAGCCTATGGCTACACCTTC.

DNA for the CDR3: TGTGCCAGCAGCTTTACAGGGGGAGAGACCCAGTACTTC. It is translated as CASSFTGGETQYF. The genes are TRBV7-2 and TRBJ2-5; 8 bases line up with TRBD1. Germline CDR1 reads SGHTA; CDR2 reads FQGNSA. The J segment lost 4 bases and the V segment lost 3 bases, leaving 1 base of the junction unmatched. This CDR3 has 13 amino acids.